The clone carrying this T cell receptor (beta chain) was recorded at least ten times. Its specificity is not known. This record comes from a study of blood T cells in healthy people across ages. Broader study findings: While age rose, TCR beta diversity per million T cells dropped in a roughly linear way.

The CDR3 contains 12 residues. Trimming took 8 bases from V and 6 from J; bases not matched to a gene: 4. The V gene's germline CDR1 is MGHRA and CDR2 YSYEKL. Using a J-beta primer mix together with a sample-barcoded 5' primer, a second PCR was run for roughly 6 to 12 cycles. Sequencing of every sample gave 2.5 million or more CDR3-containing paired-end reads. TCRdb reprocessed the 5' RACE reads with MiXCR, giving one entry per CDR3 protein. The sample lists some 1.6 million distinct CDR3 sequences; 30% to 35% were seen once. Sequencing was done on a sample of blood. This chain uses TRBV4-1 with TRBJ1-2; 9 bases fit TRBD1. The source of this sequence is a woman between 25 and 40 years old in good health. DNA of the CDR3: TGCGCCAGCTATCGGACAGGGGATGGCTACACCTTC. This codes for CASYRTGDGYTF.